This T cell receptor (beta chain) was found in a study of blood T cell repertoires in COVID-19. Study-wide background: Spain, Italy and the United States supplied samples that represented acute and convalescent COVID-19. Sources were T cells, B-cell-depleted T cells, or PBMCs; the material itself was cDNA or gDNA.

The count of this clone is one. Per the original data handling: Nucleated cell number was recorded as an estimate derived from reference gene primer amplification. Libraries were prepared by immunoSEQ multiplex PCR; TCRdb keeps only in-frame clonotypes and omits some of them. V and J calls and clone size are copied from that table; D and trimming were computed from the DNA. The profile covers 130,000 to 150,000 clones, with roughly 86% appearing a single time and 1.5% to 2% taken by the ten largest. Looked up from germline, CDR1 is LNHDA and CDR2 is SQIVND (reference sequence). This CDR3 has 13 residues. V was clipped by 6 bases and J by 5 bases; unmatched bases: 6.

The sequence derives from a man aged 65 to 85 with acute or convalescent COVID-19. This rearrangement joins TRBV19 to TRBJ2-7; 8 bases align to TRBD1. Sequenced input: peripheral blood. This CDR3 is CASRGRGRDEQYF. CDR3 nucleotide sequence: TGTGCCAGTAGGGGCAGGGGGCGGGACGAGCAGTACTTC.